The clone carrying this TCR beta chain was counted many times. This specimen comes from a study of human T cells and chemical hapten exposure. Study-wide background: Subjects had 2% DPC placed on roughly 2 cm by roughly 2 cm of upper inner arm skin for sensitization.

V was shortened by 5 bases and J by 0 bases, with 1 base between the two germline ends. The CDR3 totals 11 residues. Germline values: CDR1 MNHEY, CDR2 SVGAGI. TCRdb itself ran the RACE reads through MiXCR, one entry per CDR3 protein. This table has more than 150,000 distinct CDR3 sequences, around 25% appearing once. Time point: patch test 3, about 24 weeks after DPC sensitization. Treatment meaning: therapeutic diphenylcyclopropenone sensitization with weekly scalp DPC. Sequencing was performed on whole blood, taken in connection with sensitization to the hapten diphenylcyclopropenone (DPC). The V call is TRBV6-5, the J call TRBJ2-5; D ambiguous. The sequence was obtained from a woman aged 40 to 55 with alopecia areata. Some clones in this sample may be carry-over from other donors' samples. The CDR3 protein is CASSHQETQYF. CDR3 DNA sequence: TGTGCCAGCAGTCACCAAGAGACCCAGTACTTC.